This T cell receptor beta chain was captured in a study of cytomegalovirus exposure and HLA in healthy donors (dated by TCRdb to 2015 to 2018). Context from the whole study: In an earlier analysis of roughly 500 of the donors, 276 Gb of sequence data and some 120 million unique TCR beta sequences from about 179 million T cells were reported. An earlier analysis of about 600 of the donors used high-throughput TCR beta sequencing to judge whether each TCR beta V gene segment behaved as functional or pseudogenic. The study profiled the T cell repertoires of hundreds of subjects by immunosequencing and related them to cytomegalovirus serostatus. Typing coverage differed by locus: A, B, C, DRB1 and DQB1 were typed in about 629-640 donors, DQA1 in roughly 500, DPA1 in 600 to 610, and DPB1 in roughly 470. Roughly 5 DR-DQ haplotypes were handled as single units for association and clustering, since linkage in the cohort was strong. All discovery cohort repertoires had been generated using a single sequencing platform. Roughly 290 gigabases of sequencing data and 91 million or so unique TCR sequences made up an early release that covered some 640 HLA-typed donors. Rather than drawing on any new phenotypic data, the later analysis identified candidate immune exposures from TCR beta sequences and the way those sequences occurred across donors. A later genetic analysis used genome-wide SNP genotypes for about three fifths of the roughly 700 donors, treating that subset as a discovery cohort. To study patterns of TCR occurrence, a later analysis re-analyzed previously published TCR beta repertoires from around 660 donors and added high-resolution HLA genotyping. Among 398 genotyped donors of the cohort, an average of around 250,000 unique TCR beta nucleotide sequences was sequenced per donor, of which 15% to 20% were non-productive. High-throughput TCR immunosequencing, statistical association of individual TCRs with disease status, and machine learning were combined to predict cytomegalovirus infection status. Of the approximately 400 genotyped donors, approximately 83% fell in the genetic ancestry cluster associated with self-reported Caucasian donors. Both class I and class II loci were covered by HLA typing, at four-digit resolution. The study aimed to test whether signatures of past pathogen exposure could be identified by cataloging public T cell receptors. Besides the first cohort of approximately 670 subjects, a separate validation cohort made up of over a hundred different subjects was used. Donor age, sex, ethnicity and CMV serostatus were compiled together with the repertoire data. Results the study describes overall, beyond this receptor: A further reported finding was that TCR beta sequences accurately predicted the HLA-A and HLA-B alleles for most subjects in the first cohort. Compared with the roughly 670-donor mean, donors in an Asian-associated ancestry cluster had fewer N-insertions in productive TCRs, according to a later genetic analysis. Cytomegalovirus status was reported to be diagnosed by the classifier with high specificity and sensitivity in both the original and validation cohorts. Only TCR beta chains were sequenced in this cohort, and the absence of alpha or paired-chain data limited detectable features. The 87-base-pair reads could not distinguish some IMGT-functional V segments, including TRBV6-2 and TRBV6-3, so those segments were excluded. The only immune exposure information available for the cohort was CMV serostatus. Specific HLA alleles were associated with around 18,000 TCR beta sequences at a false discovery rate of 0.05 in a later analysis. Because counts were too low, seventeen rarely observed V segments, including chromosome 9 orphons, were excluded from the earlier analysis of 587 of the donors. A total of some 180 TCR beta chains were listed by the study as associated with cytomegalovirus. In a later analysis, HLA-associated TCR beta chains showed more clonal expansion and lower generation probabilities than non-associated chains that were equally common. Correlated functional status among segregating V segments might be attributable to linkage disequilibrium, but an unknown experimental factor could not be ruled out. Across donors, most TCR sequences were observed very rarely, whereas some public TCRs were present in many individuals. The presence/absence analyses assumed that sequencing depth was roughly uniform across donors, and that assumption may not be true. When HLA alleles, especially DR and DQ, strongly co-occurred, attributing TCR associations to individual alleles was difficult. In a later analysis, the rate of TCR association differed among HLA loci, with DRB1 alleles having the most associated TCRs and HLA-C alleles having the fewest. Because HLA typing was missing for some donors at each locus, association tests included only the typed subset. Several of the top co-occurrence clusters appeared to be linked to parvovirus B19, influenza, CMV and Epstein-Barr virus, according to a later analysis. A later genetic analysis associated a missense DCLRE1C variant with V-gene and J-gene trimming of TCR beta chains, and an independent cohort replicated the association. In a later analysis, most CMV-associated TCR beta chains were found to appear HLA-restricted, with HLA associations seemingly driven largely by CMV exposure. A cluster of highly shared sequence variants was judged likely to be a technical artifact of the sequencing pipeline. According to the authors, the approach could potentially be generalized to other disease states and immunological phenotypes. In an earlier analysis of around 500 of the donors, most TCR beta V segments appeared in productive rearrangements about 90% or about 30% of the time, broadly matching IMGT annotations. A few of the identified cytomegalovirus-associated TCR beta chains were confirmed in vitro to be specific for cytomegalovirus antigens.

CDR1 and CDR2 are drawn from the germline V gene: SGDLS, YYNGEE. From the cysteine up to the phenylalanine, the CDR3 has a length of 15 residues. Only the CDR3 region is kept as DNA, spanning 45 bases read in frame from base 1. Trimming costs V 3 bases and J 0 bases, and their ends lie 9 bases apart. The cohort was made up of several hundred healthy bone marrow donors. All cohort members were sampled while nominally healthy, although unrecorded immune exposures were likely present. The donor was CMV seropositive and belonged to the group of 250 to 350 seropositive cohort members. Every donor gave a peripheral blood sample, and the peripheral blood mononuclear cells from that sample were used for TCR beta sequencing. The Qiagen DNeasy Blood Extraction Kit was used to extract genomic DNA from the blood cell samples. A note on this clone: What antigen it recognizes has not been identified. No much larger clone is present one base from it, and per-base qualities are unavailable.

To prepare the library, the immunoSEQ multiplex PCR assay was applied. A mixture of 60 forward primers for TCR Vbeta segments and 13 reverse primers for TCR Jbeta segments was used in the multiplex PCR. Amplification of the CDR3 region of rearranged TCR beta genes was performed with a multiplex PCR assay on genomic DNA. On the Illumina HiSeq System, the amplified TCR beta libraries were sequenced as 87-base-pair reads. In the paper's pipeline: A later analysis tallied around 87 million unique TCR beta chains across the 650 to 750 repertoires, and approximately 12 million of those chains were shared by two or more donors. Raw reads were error-corrected and collapsed into unique sequences by a nearest-neighbor algorithm in which closely related sequences were merged to remove PCR and sequencing errors. To assign V, D and J gene segments, CDR3 sequences were aligned to IMGT reference sequences. For a sequence to be retained, at least a six-nucleotide match to both a V gene segment and a J gene segment was required. A rearrangement counted as productive if the CDR3 had no stop codons and remained in frame with V and J, and every other rearrangement counted as non-productive. Following IMGT convention, CDR3 was defined as the stretch from the second conserved V-encoded cysteine to the conserved J-encoded phenylalanine. The earlier analysis of around 640 of the donors excluded sequences that lacked an unambiguous match to a single V gene segment. In an earlier analysis of some 590 of the donors, V segments were called functional above 56.7% productive rearrangements and were called segregating when the between-donor standard deviation exceeded 5%. A statistical classification framework was built for diagnosing cytomegalovirus status from the catalog of TCR beta chain sequences. V and J gene assignment, in a later analysis, came from comparing TCR nucleotide sequences with IMGT/GENE-DB human TR gene sequences. The TCRdist pipeline was used in a later analysis to assign CDR3 sequences and most-parsimonious VDJ recombination scenarios. A later analysis defined each TCR beta chain by its CDR3 amino acid sequence plus V-gene family, and excluded reads lacking a unique V-gene family. A later analysis removed several hundred highly shared, low-generation-probability nucleotide sequences to deal with suspected cross-contamination and a sequencing artifact. A later analysis calculated a clonal expansion index for each public chain from normalized within-repertoire ranks of inferred template counts. In a later analysis, generation probabilities were computed using a VDJ recombination model fitted to out-of-frame rearrangements, and the results were checked against IGoR. In a later analysis, TCR-TCR, TCR-HLA and TCR-CMV co-occurrence was scored with hypergeometric tests, and a repertoire-size bias correction was applied to TCR pairs. A later analysis estimated false discovery rates by permuting HLA or CMV assignments 20 times. In a later analysis, co-occurring TCRs were grouped using DBSCAN, with TCRdist sequence similarity added in when clustering inside HLA-allele-positive subsets. Co-occurrence clustering excluded repertoires with fewer than 30,000 or more than 120,000 public chains, plus five with anomalous nucleotide sharing. Not all clones reach the TCRdb copy of this immuneACCESS table, which keeps in-frame sequences only. Checked studies attribute under half of the gap to unresolved V genes and leave the rest unexplained. V, J and clone size derive from that table, while D and trimming were established from the DNA sequence. The sample table shows roughly 130,000 clones, and about 79% are seen once. Jointly, the top ten make up roughly 3% of the sample.

This chain joins TRBV9 to TRBJ2-2, and possibly TRBD2, on 5 matching bases. Material for sequencing was PBMCs. This TCR came from a young woman in good health and CMV-seropositive. The DNA sequence is TGTGCCAGCAGCGGTAGAGGGACGAACACCGGGGAGCTGTTTTTT. This codes for CASSGRGTNTGELFF.